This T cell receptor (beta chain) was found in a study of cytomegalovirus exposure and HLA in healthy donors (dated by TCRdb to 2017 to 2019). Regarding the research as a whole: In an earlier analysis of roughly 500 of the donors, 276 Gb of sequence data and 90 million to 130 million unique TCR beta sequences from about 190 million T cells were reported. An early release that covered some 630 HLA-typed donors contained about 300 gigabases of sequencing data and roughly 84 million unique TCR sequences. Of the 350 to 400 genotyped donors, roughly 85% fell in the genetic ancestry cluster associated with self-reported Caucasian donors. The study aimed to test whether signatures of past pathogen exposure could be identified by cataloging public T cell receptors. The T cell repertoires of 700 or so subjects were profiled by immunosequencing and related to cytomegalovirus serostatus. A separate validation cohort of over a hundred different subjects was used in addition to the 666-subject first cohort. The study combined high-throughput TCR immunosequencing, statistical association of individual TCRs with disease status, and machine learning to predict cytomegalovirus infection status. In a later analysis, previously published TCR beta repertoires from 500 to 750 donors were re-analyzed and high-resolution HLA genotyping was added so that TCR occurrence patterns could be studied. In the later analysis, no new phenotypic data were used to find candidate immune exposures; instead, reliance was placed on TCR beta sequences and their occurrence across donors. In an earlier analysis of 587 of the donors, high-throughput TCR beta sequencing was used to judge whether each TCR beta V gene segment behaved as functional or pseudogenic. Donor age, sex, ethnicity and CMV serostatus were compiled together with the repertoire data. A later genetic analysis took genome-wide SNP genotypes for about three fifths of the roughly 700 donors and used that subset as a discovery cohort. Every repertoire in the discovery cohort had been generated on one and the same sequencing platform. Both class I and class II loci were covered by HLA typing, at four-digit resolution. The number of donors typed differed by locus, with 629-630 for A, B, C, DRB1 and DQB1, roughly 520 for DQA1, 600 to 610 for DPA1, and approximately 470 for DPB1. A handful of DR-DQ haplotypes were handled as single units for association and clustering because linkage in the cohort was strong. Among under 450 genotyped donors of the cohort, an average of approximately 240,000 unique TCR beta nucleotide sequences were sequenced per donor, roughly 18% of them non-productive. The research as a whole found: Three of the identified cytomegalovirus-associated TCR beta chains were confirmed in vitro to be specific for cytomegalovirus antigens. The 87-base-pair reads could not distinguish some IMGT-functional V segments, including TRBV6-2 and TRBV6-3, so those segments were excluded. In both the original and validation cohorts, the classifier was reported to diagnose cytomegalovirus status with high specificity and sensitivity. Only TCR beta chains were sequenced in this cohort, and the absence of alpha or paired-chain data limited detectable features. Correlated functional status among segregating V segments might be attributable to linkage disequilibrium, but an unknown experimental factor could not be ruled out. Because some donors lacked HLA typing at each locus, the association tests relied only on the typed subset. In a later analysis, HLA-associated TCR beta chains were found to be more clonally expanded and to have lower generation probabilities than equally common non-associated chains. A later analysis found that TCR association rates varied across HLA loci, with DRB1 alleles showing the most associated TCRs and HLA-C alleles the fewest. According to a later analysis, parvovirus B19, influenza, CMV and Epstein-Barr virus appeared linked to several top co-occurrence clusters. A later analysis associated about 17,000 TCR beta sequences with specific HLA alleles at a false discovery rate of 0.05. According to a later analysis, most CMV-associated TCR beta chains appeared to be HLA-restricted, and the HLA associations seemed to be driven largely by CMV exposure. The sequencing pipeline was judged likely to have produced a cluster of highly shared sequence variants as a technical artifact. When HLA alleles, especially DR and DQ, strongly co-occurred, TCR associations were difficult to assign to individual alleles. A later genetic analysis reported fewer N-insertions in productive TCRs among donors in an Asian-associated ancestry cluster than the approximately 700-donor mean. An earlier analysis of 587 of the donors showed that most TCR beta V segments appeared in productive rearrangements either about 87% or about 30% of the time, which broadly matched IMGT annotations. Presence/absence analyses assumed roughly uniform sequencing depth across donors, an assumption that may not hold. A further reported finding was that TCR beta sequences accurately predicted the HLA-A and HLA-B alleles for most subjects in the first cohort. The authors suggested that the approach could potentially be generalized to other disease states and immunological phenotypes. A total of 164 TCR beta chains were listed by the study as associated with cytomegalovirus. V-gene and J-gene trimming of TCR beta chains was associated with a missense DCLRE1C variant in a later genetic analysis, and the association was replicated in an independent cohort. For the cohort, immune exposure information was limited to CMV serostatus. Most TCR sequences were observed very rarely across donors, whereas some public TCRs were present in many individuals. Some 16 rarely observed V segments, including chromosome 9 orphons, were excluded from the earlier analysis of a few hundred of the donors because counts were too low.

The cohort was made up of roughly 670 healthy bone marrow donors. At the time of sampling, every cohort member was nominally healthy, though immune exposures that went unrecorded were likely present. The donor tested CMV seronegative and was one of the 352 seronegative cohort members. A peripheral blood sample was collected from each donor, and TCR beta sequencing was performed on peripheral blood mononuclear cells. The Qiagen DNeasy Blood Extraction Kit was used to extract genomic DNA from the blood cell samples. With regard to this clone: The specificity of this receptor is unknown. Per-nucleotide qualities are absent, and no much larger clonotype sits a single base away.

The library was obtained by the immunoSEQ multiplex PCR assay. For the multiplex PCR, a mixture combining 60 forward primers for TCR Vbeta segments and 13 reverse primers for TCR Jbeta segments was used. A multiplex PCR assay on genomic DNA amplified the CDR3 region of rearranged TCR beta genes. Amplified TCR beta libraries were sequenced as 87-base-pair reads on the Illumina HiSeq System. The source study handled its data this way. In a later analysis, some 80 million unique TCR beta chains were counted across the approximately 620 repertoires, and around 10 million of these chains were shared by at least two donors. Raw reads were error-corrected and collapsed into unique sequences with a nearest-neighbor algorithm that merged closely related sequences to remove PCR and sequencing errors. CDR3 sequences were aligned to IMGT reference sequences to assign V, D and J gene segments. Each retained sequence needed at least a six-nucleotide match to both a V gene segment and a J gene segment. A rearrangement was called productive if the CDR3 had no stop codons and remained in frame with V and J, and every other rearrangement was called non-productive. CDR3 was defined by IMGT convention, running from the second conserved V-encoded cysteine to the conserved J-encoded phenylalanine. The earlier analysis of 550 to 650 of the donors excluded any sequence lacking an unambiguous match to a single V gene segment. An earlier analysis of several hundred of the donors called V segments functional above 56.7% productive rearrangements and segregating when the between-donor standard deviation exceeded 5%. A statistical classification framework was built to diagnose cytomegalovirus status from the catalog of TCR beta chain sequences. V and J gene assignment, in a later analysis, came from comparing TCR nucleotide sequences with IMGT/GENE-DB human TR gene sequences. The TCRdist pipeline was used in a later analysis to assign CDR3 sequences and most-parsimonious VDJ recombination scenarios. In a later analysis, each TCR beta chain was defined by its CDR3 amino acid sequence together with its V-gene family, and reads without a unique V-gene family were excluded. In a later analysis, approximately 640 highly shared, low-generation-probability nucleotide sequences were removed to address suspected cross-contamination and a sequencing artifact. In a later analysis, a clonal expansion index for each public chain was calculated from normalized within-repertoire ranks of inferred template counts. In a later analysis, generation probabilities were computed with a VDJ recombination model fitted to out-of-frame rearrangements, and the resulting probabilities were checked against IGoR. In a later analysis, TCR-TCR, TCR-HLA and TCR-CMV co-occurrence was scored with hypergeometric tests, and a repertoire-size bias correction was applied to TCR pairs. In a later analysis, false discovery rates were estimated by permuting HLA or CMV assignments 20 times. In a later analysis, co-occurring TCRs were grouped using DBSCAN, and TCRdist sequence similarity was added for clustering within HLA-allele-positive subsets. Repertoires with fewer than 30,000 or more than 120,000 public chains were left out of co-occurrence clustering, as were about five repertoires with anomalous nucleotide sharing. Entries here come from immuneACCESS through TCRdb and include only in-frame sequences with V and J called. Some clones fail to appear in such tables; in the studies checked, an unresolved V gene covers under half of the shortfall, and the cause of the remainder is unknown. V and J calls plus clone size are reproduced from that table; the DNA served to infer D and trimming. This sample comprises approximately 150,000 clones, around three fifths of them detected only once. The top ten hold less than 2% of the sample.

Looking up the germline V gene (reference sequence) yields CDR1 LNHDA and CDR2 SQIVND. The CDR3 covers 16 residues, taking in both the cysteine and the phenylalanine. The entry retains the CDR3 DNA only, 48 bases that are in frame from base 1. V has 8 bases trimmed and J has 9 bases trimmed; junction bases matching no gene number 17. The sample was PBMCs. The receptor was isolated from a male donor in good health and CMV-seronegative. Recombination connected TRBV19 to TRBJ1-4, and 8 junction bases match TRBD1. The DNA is TGTGCCAGTGGAGGTCGGGCAGGGGGCGTAGAGAAAAAACTGTTTTTT. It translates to CASGGRAGGVEKKLFF. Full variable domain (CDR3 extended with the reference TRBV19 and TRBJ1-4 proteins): DGGITQSPKYLFRKEGQNVTLSCEQNLNHDAMYWYRQDPGQGLRLIYYSQIVNDFQKGDIAEGYSVSREKKESFPLTVTSAQKNPTAFYLCASGGRAGGVEKKLFFGSGTQLSVL.